This TCR beta chain was sequenced in a study of siplizumab effects on memory and regulatory T cells. TCRdb's table, derived via immunoSEQ multiplex PCR, lists solely in-frame clones and lacks some. The sample carries about 56,000 clones, about 98% recorded once. Germline loops: CDR1 SEHNR, CDR2 FQNEAQ (reference sequence). CDR3 size: 14 residues. The V gene end was trimmed by 5 bases and the J gene end by 8 bases; junction bases not matched to a gene: 8. The clonotype comes from a human donor in good health. Sample: naive CD8+ T cells sorted from blood. The chain has TRBV7-9 and TRBJ1-4; TRBD1 aligns across 7 bases. CDR3 bases: TGTGCCAGCAGCGAGTTTCCGGGACAGGAAAAACTGTTTTTT. As protein: CASSEFPGQEKLFF.